This TCR beta chain appears in the sequencing data of a study of T cells in Graves' hyperthyroidism and ophthalmopathy. Source material for PBMCs was over 7.5 ml fresh peripheral blood. Study conclusions and caveats: Most expanded thyroid clonotypes above 0.001 recurred in blood.

Comments on this clonotype: What it recognizes is unknown.

From RNA transcripts, TCR beta CDR3 regions were amplified. Using the HTBI primer set, a first-round RT-PCR was run on the TCR CDR3. TCRdb redid the calling of the multiplex PCR reads with MiXCR, one entry per CDR3 protein. The sample includes 560,000 or so distinct CDR3 sequences, just under 20% of them seen just once. The sequence was collected from a man in his forties with Graves' ophthalmopathy. The source material was blood.

CDR3 in amino acids: CASSPSWGSGNTIYF. CDR3 sequence (DNA): TGTGCCAGCAGTCCTTCTTGGGGTTCTGGAAACACCATATATTTT. The chain uses TRBV6-1 and TRBJ1-3; D remains ambiguous. The V and J ends lost 5 bases and 1 base respectively, with 12 bases between them. The CDR3 is 15 residues long. The V gene's germline CDR1 is MNHNS and CDR2 SASEGT.